A selection of T cell receptor beta chains follows, all from one sample in a study of shared clonotypes between healthy human individuals. Profiling relied on immunoSEQ multiplex PCR, and the TCRdb table lists in-frame clones only, not all of them. The sample has roughly 2.5 million clones; about 92% are singletons. The sequenced sample was naive CD4+ T cells sorted from blood. These receptors came from a man in his late teens or twenties in good health. The CDR3 runs from the conserved cysteine through the conserved F or W. A D gene is named only where the DNA matches it firmly. Size tells how often a clone was seen (once, few, many) or the class of an expanded clone, and some rows leave it out.

size | D | J | V | DNA | CDR3
. | TRBD1 | TRBJ1-5 | TRBV12-5 | TGTGCTAGTGCCTCCGGGACAGGGCGGGGGGCGGAGGATCAGCCCCAGCATTTT | CASASGTGRGAEDQPQHF
. | . | TRBJ2-3 | TRBV19 | TGTGCCAGTAGTAACCGGGACACAGATACGCAGTATTTT | CASSNRDTDTQYF
. | . | TRBJ1-5 | TRBV10-1 | TGCGCCAGCGCCGAGGGGGGGGCAGGCAATCAGCCCCAGCATTTT | CASAEGGAGNQPQHF
. | . | TRBJ2-1 | TRBV2 | TGTGCCAGCAGATCGGACACCTACGTATACAATGAGCAGTTCTTC | CASRSDTYVYNEQFF
. | . | TRBJ2-3 | TRBV21-1 | TGTGCCAGCAGCAAAGTAGGTTGGAGGGGCACAGATACGCAGTATTTT | CASSKVGWRGTDTQYF
. | . | TRBJ1-5 | TRBV28 | TGTGCCAGCAGTTCCACAGGGTGGCAAGTTCAGCCCCAGCATTTT | CASSSTGWQVQPQHF
. | TRBD1 | TRBJ1-1 | TRBV7-8 | TGTGCCAGCAGCCTCAGGGGGGGCCACACTGAAGCTTTCTTT | CASSLRGGHTEAFF
. | TRBD1 | TRBJ2-5 | TRBV9 | TGTGCCAGCAGCGTAGTCGCAGGGGGCTGGGAGACCCAGTACTTC | CASSVVAGGWETQYF
. | . | TRBJ2-1 | TRBV7-4 | TGTGCCAGCACCAGATTGTTTGCCCAGGCCGTAAGCTCCTACAATGAGCAGTTCTTC | CASTRLFAQAVSSYNEQFF
. | . | TRBJ2-5 | TRBV7-9 | TGTGCCAGCAGCTTAGGGAAGTCTCCAGAAGAGACCCAGTACTTC | CASSLGKSPEETQYF
. | TRBD1 | TRBJ1-1 | TRBV7-2 | TGTGCCAGCAGCCGCCTGGGACAGGGTAGGGGTGAAGCTTTCTTT | CASSRLGQGRGEAFF
. | TRBD2 | TRBJ2-1 | TRBV6-1 | TGTGCCAGCAAAAAAATCTCAGCCGGGGGGAATGAGCAGTTCTTC | CASKKISAGGNEQFF
. | TRBD2 | TRBJ2-5 | TRBV14 | TGTGCCAGCAGCCAAGGGGCGCGGGGGGTAGAGACCCAGTACTTC | CASSQGARGVETQYF
. | . | TRBJ1-6 | TRBV6-1 | TGTGCCAGCAGTGAATTGGGGGGCAACGGGAATTCACCCCTCCACTTT | CASSELGGNGNSPLHF
. | TRBD1 | TRBJ1-2 | TRBV10-3 | TGTGCCATCAGTGAGGACAGGGGCTATGGCTACACCTTC | CAISEDRGYGYTF
. | . | TRBJ2-3 | TRBV4-1 | TGCGCCAGCAGCCAAGGGTGGGCCCCCGGGACAGATACGCAGTATTTT | CASSQGWAPGTDTQYF
. | TRBD1 | TRBJ2-1 | TRBV6-5 | TGTGCCAGCAGTTTGACAGGGGGATTATCCTACAATGAGCAGTTCTTC | CASSLTGGLSYNEQFF
. | TRBD1 | TRBJ2-1 | TRBV5-4 | TGTGCCAGCAGCCCTGGACAGGGATGGGCCTACAATGAGCAGTTCTTC | CASSPGQGWAYNEQFF
many | TRBD2 | TRBJ2-7 | TRBV10-2 | TGCGCCAGCAGCGAGGGGAGCGGGAAGATCTACGAGCAGTACTTC | CASSEGSGKIYEQYF
. | TRBD1 | TRBJ2-7 | TRBV28 | TGTGCCAGCAGTTCGGGACAGGCCCCCTCGCAGTACTTC | CASSSGQAPSQYF